Below, 28 T cell receptor beta chains from the same sample are listed, as sequenced in a study of cytomegalovirus exposure and HLA in healthy donors (dated by TCRdb to 2017 to 2019). Receptors were amplified or captured by the immunoSEQ multiplex PCR assay. For the multiplex PCR, a mixture combining 60 forward primers for TCR Vbeta segments and 13 reverse primers for TCR Jbeta segments was used. The table was pulled from immuneACCESS by TCRdb, which kept in-frame rearrangements only. Such tables lose some clones; where checked, under half of the loss comes from unresolved V genes, and the rest has no known cause. This sample holds 100,000 to 150,000 clones; roughly 84% were observed only once. The top ten constitute 2% to 3% of the sample. Sequencing was carried out using PBMCs. The receptors here all came from a man aged 50 or older in good health and CMV-seronegative.

This chain joins TRBV6-1 and TRBJ1-5; 7 nucleotides line up with TRBD1. CDR3 length: 13 amino acids. Losses at the gene ends were 7 bases for V and 2 bases for J; bases not matched to a gene: 2. In germline, CDR1 is MNHNS, CDR2 SASEGT. CDR3 protein: CASTGQGNQPQHF. The CDR3 DNA reads as TGTGCCAGCACCGGACAGGGCAATCAGCCCCAGCATTTT.

This clone was seen more than once but under ten times. The genes are TRBV2 and TRBJ2-6; D is possibly TRBD2 (6 bases). CDR1 is SNHLY and CDR2 is FYNNEI in the germline V gene. With 4 bases removed from V and 2 bases from J, the gap between germline ends came to 12 bases. The CDR3 has 16 residues. The CDR3 reads CASSVGGAAGANVLTF. For the CDR3, the DNA is TGTGCCAGCAGTGTGGGCGGGGCAGCTGGGGCCAACGTCCTGACTTTC.

The table lists this clone with a few counts. The gene calls are TRBV4-2 and TRBJ1-5; D remains ambiguous. Looked up from germline, CDR1 is LGHNA and CDR2 is YNFKEQ. This CDR3 has 15 amino acids. V lost 0 bases to trimming and J lost 2 bases, with 8 bases between them. CDR3 residues: CASSQESGGNQPQHF. CDR3 in DNA: TGTGCCAGCAGCCAAGAGTCCGGGGGCAATCAGCCCCAGCATTTT.

V usage is TRBV5-8 and J usage is TRBJ2-3, with TRBD2 as a possible D gene (6 bases). This CDR3 is 17 amino acids long. V lost 4 bases and J lost 2, with 20 bases in between. The germline V gene has CDR1 SGHTS and CDR2 YDEGEE. Here the CDR3 DNA reads TGTGCCAGCAGCCCCTTTTTTAGGAGCGGGCCCACAGATACGCAGTATTTT. Amino acid sequence: CASSPFFRSGPTDTQYF.

This clone came up a few times. The chain couples TRBV6-5 to TRBJ1-1, with D tentatively TRBD1 (5 bases). The CDR3 is 14 amino acids. The germline gives CDR1 MNHEY, CDR2 SVGAGI. V was pared by 2 bases and J by 1 base, with 8 bases between. CDR3: CASSYVTANTEAFF. CDR3 coding DNA: TGTGCCAGCAGTTACGTGACAGCGAACACTGAAGCTTTCTTT.

The chain employs TRBV7-8 and TRBJ1-5; TRBD1 agrees at 7 bases. J lost 7 bases, V lost 0 bases, and 6 bases had no gene match. Germline V gene lookup returns CDR1 SGHVS and CDR2 FQNEAQ. CDR3 length equals 15 residues. CDR3 bases: TGTGCCAGCAGCTTAGCGCAGGGGGGAAACCAGCCCCAGCATTTT. Its protein is CASSLAQGGNQPQHF. The variable domain in full, with the rest retrieved from reference TRBV7-8 and TRBJ1-5, is GAGVSQSPRYKVAKRGQDVALRCDPISGHVSLFWYQQALGQGPEFLTYFQNEAQLDKSGLPSDRFFAERPEGSVSTLKIQRTQQEDSAVYLCASSLAQGGNQPQHFGDGTRLSIL.

The J gene is TRBJ2-1, the V gene TRBV19, with TRBD1 matching over 7 bases. Germline values: CDR1 LNHDA, CDR2 SQIVND (reference sequence). The CDR3 is 15 residues long. Unmatched junction bases numbered 5, after V lost 5 bases and J lost 1 base. CDR3 bases: TGTGCCAGTAGTTTAGGGGGCCAATCCTACAATGAGCAGTTCTTC. The encoded protein is CASSLGGQSYNEQFF. Supplemented by reference TRBV19 and TRBJ2-1, the full variable domain reads DGGITQSPKYLFRKEGQNVTLSCEQNLNHDAMYWYRQDPGQGLRLIYYSQIVNDFQKGDIAEGYSVSREKKESFPLTVTSAQKNPTAFYLCASSLGGQSYNEQFFGPGTRLTVL.

The sample holds one count of this clone. The chain recombines TRBV6-5 with TRBJ2-7; TRBD2 might be the D (6 bases). The ends were cut back, 8 bases at V and 1 base at J, with 15 bases in the middle. The CDR3 loop spans 14 amino acids. In germline, CDR1 is MNHEY, CDR2 SVGAGI. CDR3 sequence (DNA): TGTGCCAGCCGGCGGGGAGTAGTTTCCTACGAGCAGTACTTC. Amino acids: CASRRGVVSYEQYF.

The rearrangement links TRBV6-1 to TRBJ2-3; TRBD2 agrees at 7 bases. The CDR3 spans 15 residues. J gave up 4 bases and V 2 bases, and 6 bases lay outside the gene matches. Germline CDR1 MNHNS, CDR2 SASEGT. For the CDR3, the DNA is TGTGCCAGCAGTGAACGAGGCGGGGGTGCAGATACGCAGTATTTT. It yields the protein CASSERGGGADTQYF.

The V call is TRBV4-3, the J call TRBJ2-3; D uncertain. The germline gives CDR1 LGHNA, CDR2 YSLEER. The CDR3 totals 17 residues. V lost 1 base and J lost 2, with 16 bases in between. CDR3 protein: CASSQGLDGQVTDTQYF. The CDR3 bases are TGCGCCAGCAGCCAAGGGCTCGATGGCCAAGTCACAGATACGCAGTATTTT.

This chain joins TRBV5-1 and TRBJ1-3, with 8 bases aligning to TRBD1. The junction had 5 bases not matched to a gene; V was cut back by 1 base and J by 2 bases. CDR3 length: 16 residues. Germline V CDR1 and CDR2: SGHRS, YFSETQ. CDR3 nucleotide sequence: TGCGCCAGCAGCTTGACGGACAGGGCGGCTGGAAACACCATATATTTT. Protein product: CASSLTDRAAGNTIYF. The full variable domain, with the rest looked up from reference TRBV5-1 and TRBJ1-3, is KAGVTQTPRYLIKTRGQQVTLSCSPISGHRSVSWYQQTPGQGLQFLFEYFSETQRNKGNFPGRFSGRQFSNSRSEMNVSTLELGDSALYLCASSLTDRAAGNTIYFGEGSWLTVV.

The chain carries TRBV10-3 and TRBJ1-1, with D tentatively TRBD1 (5 bases). This CDR3 region has 14 residues. V shed 3 bases and J shed 0 bases, with 8 bases lying between them. The V gene's germline CDR1 is ENHRY and CDR2 SYGVKD. DNA of the CDR3: TGTGCCATCAGTGACGGACAAATGAACACTGAAGCTTTCTTT. Translated, it gives CAISDGQMNTEAFF.

This clone occurred a few times. This specimen includes other DNA sequences encoding the same CDR3. The chain couples TRBV9 to TRBJ1-1; D not certain. CDR1 SGDLS and CDR2 YYNGEE come from the germline V gene. Trimming removed 0 bases from V and 0 bases from J, with 3 bases in between. CDR3 length: 13 residues. In DNA form, the CDR3 reads TGTGCCAGCAGCGTAGCGGTGAACACTGAAGCTTTCTTT. Its translation: CASSVAVNTEAFF. Based on the CDR3 plus reference TRBV9 and TRBJ1-1, the full variable domain is DSGVTQTPKHLITATGQRVTLRCSPRSGDLSVYWYQQSLDQGLQFLIQYYNGEERAKGNILERFSAQQFPDLHSELNLSSLELGDSALYFCASSVAVNTEAFFGQGTRLTVV.

The chain carries TRBV5-4 and TRBJ2-6; D possibly corresponds to TRBD1 (5 bases). Looked up from germline, CDR1 is SGHNT and CDR2 is YYREEE (reference sequence). The V and J ends lost 4 bases and 4 bases respectively, with 15 bases between them. The CDR3 sequence is 16 residues long. CDR3 residues: CASSEPDSAGANVLTF. In DNA, the CDR3 is TGTGCCAGCAGCGAACCCGACAGTGCCGGGGCCAACGTCCTGACTTTC. Using reference TRBV5-4 and TRBJ2-6 for the parts outside the CDR3, the full variable domain is ETGVTQSPTHLIKTRGQQVTLRCSSQSGHNTVSWYQQALGQGPQFIFQYYREEENGRGNFPPRFSGLQFPNYSSELNVNALELDDSALYLCASSEPDSAGANVLTFGAGSRLTVL.

V is TRBV5-1 and J is TRBJ1-1; no reliable D call. The CDR3 has 14 amino acids. Trimming removed 1 base from V and 1 base from J, with 8 bases in between. Per the germline V gene, CDR1 is SGHRS and CDR2 is YFSETQ. The CDR3 DNA sequence: TGCGCCAGCAGCTTGTATCCCCGGAACACTGAAGCTTTCTTT. The encoded protein is CASSLYPRNTEAFF. Complete variable domain (other parts from reference TRBV5-1 and TRBJ1-1): KAGVTQTPRYLIKTRGQQVTLSCSPISGHRSVSWYQQTPGQGLQFLFEYFSETQRNKGNFPGRFSGRQFSNSRSEMNVSTLELGDSALYLCASSLYPRNTEAFFGQGTRLTVV.

The rearrangement uses TRBV10-3 and TRBJ2-7; TRBD2 matches at 11 bases. The junction had 3 bases not matched to a gene; V was cut back by 6 bases and J by 5 bases. The germline V gene has CDR1 ENHRY and CDR2 SYGVKD. This CDR3 region has 13 residues. Written as DNA, the CDR3 is TGTGCCATCAGACTAGCGGGGGAGAACGAGCAGTACTTC. Translated, it gives CAIRLAGENEQYF.

This sequence joins TRBV19 and TRBJ1-1; unclear D gene. The CDR3 has 12 amino acids. Per germline, CDR1 LNHDA and CDR2 SQIVND (reference sequence). V lost 6 bases and J 4 bases, leaving 9 bases between the germline ends. This CDR3 reads CASRFSRTEAFF. The CDR3, as DNA: TGTGCCAGTAGATTTTCTCGCACTGAAGCTTTCTTT.

The V call is TRBV7-9, the J call TRBJ2-7; 8 bases line up with TRBD1. Trimming removed 0 bases from V and 2 bases from J; junction bases left unmatched: 3. The germline V gene encodes CDR1 SEHNR and CDR2 FQNEAQ (reference sequence). The CDR3 runs to 15 residues. CDR3 in DNA: TGTGCCAGCAGCTTAGCTGGACAGGGCCCCTACGAGCAGTACTTC. Protein sequence: CASSLAGQGPYEQYF.

This clone was recorded only once. The junction does not match germline at one end; this may be a read error. The rearrangement joins TRBV5-1 to TRBJ2-3, with a possible D match to TRBD2 (5 bases). The germline gives CDR1 SGHRS, CDR2 YFSETQ. The CDR3 consists of 14 residues. CDR3 protein: CASSLRSSIDTQYF. The CDR3 DNA is TGCGCCAGCAGCTTAAGATCTAGCATAGATACGCAGTATTTT. Complete variable domain (other parts from reference TRBV5-1 and TRBJ2-3): KAGVTQTPRYLIKTRGQQVTLSCSPISGHRSVSWYQQTPGQGLQFLFEYFSETQRNKGNFPGRFSGRQFSNSRSEMNVSTLELGDSALYLCASSLRSSIDTQYFGPGTRLTVL.

The rearrangement links TRBV27 to TRBJ1-6; 8 bases match TRBD1. CDR1 is MNHEY, CDR2 SMNVEV, per germline (reference sequence). V shed 4 bases, J shed 10 bases, and the junction held 9 bases outside the gene matches. The CDR3 runs to 15 residues. The CDR3 reads CASSSGQVLSSPLHF. For the CDR3, the DNA is TGTGCCAGCAGTTCGGGACAGGTGCTTAGCTCACCCCTCCACTTT.

The chain is built from TRBV6-1 and TRBJ2-6; no firm D call. The length of the CDR3 is 16 residues. The V end was cut by 2 bases, the J end by 0 bases, with 8 bases between. Looked up from germline, CDR1 is MNHNS and CDR2 is SASEGT. The CDR3 DNA reads as TGTGCCAGCAGTGAAAAAGGAGTCTCTGGGGCCAACGTCCTGACTTTC. It encodes CASSEKGVSGANVLTF.

This clone appeared a single time. The J gene is TRBJ1-2, the V gene TRBV6-5, with D uncertain. The germline CDR1 and CDR2 sequences are MNHEY and SVGAGI. The CDR3 loop spans 14 amino acids. Trimming took 0 bases from V and 5 from J, leaving 10 bases between them. CDR3 bases: TGTGCCAGCAGTTACTCGAGAGGGCGATATGGCTACACCTTC. Translating gives CASSYSRGRYGYTF.

CDR3 DNA sequence: TGTGCCAGCAGCCCCGACAGAGAGTACTACGAGCAGTACTTC. The encoded protein is CASSPDREYYEQYF. The rearrangement uses TRBV7-3 and TRBJ2-7; TRBD1 might be the D (5 bases). Per the germline V gene, CDR1 is SGHTA and CDR2 is FQGTGA. Trimming took off 5 bases at V and 3 bases at J, with 14 bases between the two ends. The CDR3 has 14 residues.

The chain employs TRBV2 and TRBJ1-6; tentatively, D is TRBD1 (6 bases). The CDR3 covers 15 residues. Germline-derived CDR1 and CDR2 are SNHLY and FYNNEI. Trimming removed 4 bases from V and 4 bases from J, with 11 bases in between. CDR3 residues: CASSAEDSYNSPLHF. The CDR3 nucleotides read TGTGCCAGCAGTGCGGAGGACAGTTATAATTCACCCCTCCACTTT.

The chain is built from TRBV7-6 and TRBJ2-3; 8 nucleotides line up with TRBD1. From germline, CDR1 is SGHVS and CDR2 FNYEAQ. This CDR3 has 14 amino acids. With V trimmed by 4 bases and J by 1 base, 1 base remained unmatched. In DNA, the CDR3 is TGTGCCAGCAGCTCGGGACAGGGCACAGATACGCAGTATTTT. Protein sequence: CASSSGQGTDTQYF.

The chain recombines TRBV4-3 with TRBJ2-1, with 13 nucleotides matching TRBD2. There are 18 residues in the CDR3. Looked up from germline, CDR1 is LGHNA and CDR2 is YSLEER. V dropped 1 base and J dropped 8; count of bases not matched to a gene: 11. DNA for the CDR3: TGCGCCAGCAGCCAAGGACTAGCGGGGGGACGCGGGGGGGATGAGCAGTTCTTC. Protein sequence: CASSQGLAGGRGGDEQFF.

The rearrangement links TRBV4-1 to TRBJ2-7, with 10 bases that match TRBD1. The germline CDR1 and CDR2 sequences are MGHRA and YSYEKL. The CDR3 consists of 14 residues. J was trimmed by 5 bases and V by 6 bases; bases with no gene match: 7. The CDR3 sequence is CASRRGQGEHEQYF. CDR3 bases: TGCGCCAGCAGGCGAGGACAGGGGGAGCACGAGCAGTACTTC.

The chain joins TRBV6-1 to TRBJ2-7; D is undetermined. Germline CDR1 MNHNS, CDR2 SASEGT. Trimming cost V 5 bases and J 2 bases, with 7 bases left between them. The CDR3 runs 12 residues. CDR3 region: CASSLVPYEQYF. The CDR3 DNA is TGTGCCAGCAGTCTAGTCCCCTACGAGCAGTACTTC.